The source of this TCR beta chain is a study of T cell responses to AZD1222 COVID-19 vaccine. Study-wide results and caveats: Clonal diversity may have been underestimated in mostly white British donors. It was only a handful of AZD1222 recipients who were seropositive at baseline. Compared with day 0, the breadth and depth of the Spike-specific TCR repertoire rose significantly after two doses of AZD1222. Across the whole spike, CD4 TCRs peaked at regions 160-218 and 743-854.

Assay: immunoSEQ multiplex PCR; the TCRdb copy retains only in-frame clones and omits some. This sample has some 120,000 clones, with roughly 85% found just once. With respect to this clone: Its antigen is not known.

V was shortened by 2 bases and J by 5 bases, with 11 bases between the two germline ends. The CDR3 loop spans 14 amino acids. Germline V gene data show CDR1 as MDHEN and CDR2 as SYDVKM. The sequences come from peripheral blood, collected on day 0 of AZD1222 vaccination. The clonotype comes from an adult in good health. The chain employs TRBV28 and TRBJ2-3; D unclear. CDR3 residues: CASSLGSLGDTQYF. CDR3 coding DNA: TGTGCCAGCAGTTTAGGAAGTTTGGGAGATACGCAGTATTTT.